This T cell receptor beta chain was recovered during a study of blood T cell repertoires in COVID-19. From germline, CDR1 is SQVTM and CDR2 ANQGSEA. CDR3 size: 16 residues. V lost 5 bases, J lost 2 bases, and 20 bases lay in between. Libraries were prepared by immunoSEQ multiplex PCR; TCRdb keeps only in-frame clonotypes and omits some of them. The table lists around 280,000 clones, about 88% of them singletons. The sample was peripheral blood. The receptor was derived from a man aged 70 or older with acute or convalescent COVID-19. The gene calls are TRBV29-1 and TRBJ2-3, with D possibly TRBD2 on 5 matching bases. DNA for the CDR3: TGCAGCGTTCTGGGTCTGGGGAGCCATTCCACAGATACGCAGTATTTT. Translation gives CSVLGLGSHSTDTQYF.